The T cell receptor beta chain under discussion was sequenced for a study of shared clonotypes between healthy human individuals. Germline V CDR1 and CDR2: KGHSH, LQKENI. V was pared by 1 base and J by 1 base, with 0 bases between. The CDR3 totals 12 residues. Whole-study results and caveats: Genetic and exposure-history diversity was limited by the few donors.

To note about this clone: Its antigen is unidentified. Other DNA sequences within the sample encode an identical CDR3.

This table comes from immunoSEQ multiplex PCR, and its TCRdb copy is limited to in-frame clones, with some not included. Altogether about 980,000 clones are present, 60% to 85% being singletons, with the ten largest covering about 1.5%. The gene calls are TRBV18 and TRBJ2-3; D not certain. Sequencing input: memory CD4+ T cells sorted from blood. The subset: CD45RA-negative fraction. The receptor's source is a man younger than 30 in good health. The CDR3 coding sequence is TGTGCCAGCTCACCACGCACAGATACGCAGTATTTT. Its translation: CASSPRTDTQYF.